Listed below are T cell receptor beta chains from one sample, sequenced in a study of blood T cell repertoires in COVID-19. Profiling relied on immunoSEQ multiplex PCR, and the TCRdb table lists in-frame clones only, not all of them. Among approximately 470,000 clones listed, around 87% were seen once. The sequencing sample was made of PBMCs or T cells enriched from blood (not recorded which). The receptors come from a woman younger than 30 who had recovered from COVID-19. Both conserved end residues are part of each CDR3. A D gene is named only where the DNA matches it firmly. Rows give clone size only sometimes, using once, few, many, or a class for an expanded clone.

V,J,D,size,CDR3,DNA
TRBV7-6,TRBJ1-2,.,.,CASSSPIRRGYGYTF,TGTGCCAGCAGCTCTCCAATAAGACGGGGATACGGCTACACCTTC
TRBV7-9,TRBJ1-2,.,.,CASSLGSSYGYTF,TGTGCCAGCAGCCTCGGGTCTTCCTATGGCTACACCTTC
TRBV24-1,TRBJ2-7,.,.,CATSDLFWRVYEQYF,TGTGCCACCAGTGATTTGTTTTGGAGGGTTTACGAGCAGTACTTC
TRBV27,TRBJ1-4,.,.,CASSPIRDIDEKLFF,TGTGCCAGCAGTCCCATCAGGGACATCGATGAAAAACTGTTTTTT
TRBV29-1,TRBJ1-2,TRBD1,.,CITGGGDGYTF,TGCATCACAGGGGGCGGGGATGGCTACACCTTC
TRBV6-2/TRBV6-3,TRBJ2-4,.,.,CASSLQGNIQYF,TGTGCCAGCAGTCTACAGGGAAACATTCAGTACTTC
TRBV9,TRBJ1-1,.,.,CASSPRPLTGPNTEAFF,TGTGCCAGCAGCCCCCGACCCTTAACAGGGCCGAACACTGAAGCTTTCTTT
TRBV15,TRBJ1-5,TRBD1,.,CATSRVRKDRENQPQHF,TGTGCCACCAGCAGAGTAAGAAAGGACAGGGAGAATCAGCCCCAGCATTTT
TRBV9,TRBJ2-7,TRBD1,.,CASSFGTGGEQYF,TGTGCCAGCAGCTTTGGGACAGGGGGCGAGCAGTACTTC
TRBV4-1,TRBJ1-3,.,few,CASSHSRGQNGNTIYF,TGCGCCAGCAGCCACTCGAGAGGGCAGAATGGAAACACCATATATTTT
TRBV12-3/TRBV12-4,TRBJ1-2,.,.,CASSFQLRDGYTF,TGTGCCAGCAGTTTTCAACTACGAGATGGCTACACCTTC
TRBV12-3/TRBV12-4,TRBJ1-2,.,.,CASSRGANAGYTF,TGTGCCAGCAGCCGGGGGGCGAACGCTGGCTACACCTTC
TRBV5-6,TRBJ1-1,TRBD1,.,CASSLVQGANTEAFF,TGTGCCAGCAGCTTGGTTCAGGGGGCAAACACTGAAGCTTTCTTT
TRBV7-2,TRBJ2-7,TRBD1,.,CASSLGGQGEQYF,TGTGCCAGCAGCTTAGGGGGACAGGGGGAGCAGTACTTC
TRBV11-2,TRBJ1-1,.,.,CASSLVSSQNTEAFF,TGTGCCAGCAGCTTAGTTAGCAGCCAAAACACTGAAGCTTTCTTT
TRBV11-1,TRBJ1-1,.,few,CASSFTRNTEAFF,TGTGCCAGCAGCTTCACAAGGAACACTGAAGCTTTCTTT
TRBV14,TRBJ1-3,.,.,CARRGWENTIYF,TGTGCCAGAAGGGGTTGGGAAAACACCATATATTTT
TRBV3-1/TRBV3-2,TRBJ2-7,.,.,CASSQGADEQYF,TGTGCCAGCAGCCAAGGCGCCGACGAGCAGTACTTC
TRBV10-2,TRBJ1-4,TRBD1,.,CASQRDRGTVSEKLFF,TGCGCCAGCCAAAGGGACAGGGGGACCGTAAGCGAAAAACTGTTTTTT
TRBV7-9,TRBJ1-3,.,.,CASSLGQVGNTIYF,TGTGCCAGCAGCCTAGGCCAGGTTGGAAACACCATATATTTT
TRBV5-8,TRBJ2-7,TRBD2,.,CASSPRLAGKSYEQYF,TGTGCCAGCAGCCCCAGACTAGCGGGGAAATCCTACGAGCAGTACTTC
TRBV21-1,TRBJ1-6,.,.,CASAKIRDRANSPLHF,TGTGCCAGCGCCAAAATACGGGACAGGGCTAATTCACCCCTCCACTTT
TRBV2,TRBJ1-2,.,few,CASSGRTDINYGYTF,TGTGCCAGCAGTGGGCGGACGGACATTAACTATGGCTACACCTTC
TRBV12-3/TRBV12-4,TRBJ2-2,.,.,CASSRRNTGELFF,TGTGCCAGCTCCAGGCGGAACACCGGGGAGCTGTTTTTT
TRBV4-1,TRBJ2-7,.,many,CASSQLHREYEQYF,TGCGCCAGCAGCCAACTTCACCGGGAGTACGAGCAGTACTTC
TRBV29-1,TRBJ2-3,.,.,CSSNDRSSTDTQYF,TGCAGCTCAAATGACAGGAGCAGCACAGATACGCAGTATTTT